What follows are 22 T cell receptor beta chains derived from one specimen sequenced in a study of shared clonotypes between healthy human individuals. Using immunoSEQ multiplex PCR, the repertoire was profiled, and TCRdb retains in-frame clones only, with some absent. Of approximately 2.4 million clones in the sample, under 97% are singletons; the top ten hold 0.1% to 0.15%. The specimen was naive CD4+ T cells sorted from blood. Subset meaning: CD45RA+ positively selected. The receptors were gathered from a man aged 18 to 29 in good health.

The chain links TRBV7-2 to TRBJ2-4; D is undetermined. This CDR3 comprises 13 residues. Germline V gene sequence: CDR1 SGHTA, CDR2 FQGNSA. Between the trimmed V and J ends, which lost 6 bases and 7 bases, there was a span of 13 bases. CDR3 residues: CASSSLGGNIQYF. For the CDR3, the DNA is TGTGCCAGCAGTTCCCTTGGTGGGAACATTCAGTACTTC.

The count of this clone is one. V gene TRBV9 combines with J gene TRBJ2-1; 12 bases agree with TRBD2. V was pared by 4 bases and J by 3 bases, with 2 bases of the junction left unmatched. This CDR3 region has 15 residues. Germline CDR1 reads SGDLS; CDR2 reads YYNGEE. CDR3 nucleotides: TGTGCCAGCAGCCGGACTAGCGGGGTCTACAATGAGCAGTTCTTC. This translates into CASSRTSGVYNEQFF.

V and J are TRBV5-6 and TRBJ2-2; D not resolved. Germline V gives CDR1 SGHDT, CDR2 YYEEEE. The CDR3 covers 15 residues. V lost 2 bases and J lost 4, with 12 bases in between. The chain's CDR3 is CASSFWQASTGELFF. The CDR3 DNA is TGTGCCAGCAGCTTCTGGCAGGCGTCCACCGGGGAGCTGTTTTTT. Based on the CDR3 plus reference TRBV5-6 and TRBJ2-2, the full variable domain is DAGVTQSPTHLIKTRGQQVTLRCSPKSGHDTVSWYQQALGQGPQFIFQYYEEEERQRGNFPDRFSGHQFPNYSSELNVNALLLGDSALYLCASSFWQASTGELFFGEGSRLTVL.

V gene TRBV7-9 combines with J gene TRBJ1-1, with TRBD1 identical over 7 bases. CDR1 is SEHNR and CDR2 is FQNEAQ in the germline V gene (reference sequence). The CDR3 consists of 13 residues. Unmatched junction bases numbered 4, after V lost 5 bases and J lost 4 bases. Here the CDR3 DNA reads TGTGCCAGCAGCCACAGGGGAGGCACTGAAGCTTTCTTT. It specifies CASSHRGGTEAFF.

The V and J genes are TRBV5-6 and TRBJ1-2, with D perhaps matching TRBD1 (6 bases). CDR1 is SGHDT, CDR2 YYEEEE, per germline. Trimming pared 1 base from V and 7 bases from J, leaving 11 bases between. The CDR3 spans 13 residues. This CDR3 is CASSLRGVGGYTF. CDR3 sequence (DNA): TGTGCCAGCAGCTTGAGGGGGGTAGGTGGCTACACCTTC.

This chain uses TRBV19 with TRBJ1-2, with D possibly being TRBD1 (6 bases). V was trimmed by 6 bases and J by 3 bases, leaving 14 bases between them. This CDR3 comprises 14 residues. Germline CDR1 is LNHDA and CDR2 is SQIVND (reference sequence). The CDR3 is CASSGGQIYYGYTF. The CDR3, as DNA: TGTGCCAGTAGCGGTGGACAGATATACTATGGCTACACCTTC.

The chain's CDR3 is CASSPPLAGGREQYF. The CDR3 DNA sequence: TGCGCCAGCAGCCCACCACTAGCGGGAGGTCGGGAGCAGTACTTC. The gene calls are TRBV5-1 and TRBJ2-7; 12 nucleotides line up with TRBD2. This CDR3 is 15 amino acids long. From germline, CDR1 is SGHRS and CDR2 YFSETQ. The ends lost 4 bases at V and 7 bases at J; junction bases unmatched: 9.

The chain has TRBV6-5 and TRBJ2-7; no definite D call. The germline V gene has CDR1 MNHEY and CDR2 SVGAGI. CDR3 length: 12 residues. V was shortened by 6 bases and J by 6 bases, with 12 bases between the two germline ends. In DNA, the CDR3 is TGTGCCAGCAGAAGGAGCAAGGGCGAGCAGTACTTC. Protein product: CASRRSKGEQYF.

This clone was observed once. The chain joins TRBV7-2 to TRBJ1-3; D unclear. The CDR3 totals 15 residues. CDR1 SGHTA and CDR2 FQGNSA come from the germline V gene. V lost 1 base to trimming and J lost 1 base, with 8 bases between them. CDR3: CASSLGWESGNTIYF. CDR3 nucleotides: TGTGCCAGCAGCTTAGGGTGGGAGTCTGGAAACACCATATATTTT.

The gene calls are TRBV2 and TRBJ2-1, with 7 bases lining up with TRBD2. Germline trimming cut 4 bases from V and 2 bases from J; bases unmatched to any gene: 5. Germline lookup yields CDR1 SNHLY and CDR2 FYNNEI. The CDR3 contains 15 residues. CDR3 nucleotide sequence: TGTGCCAGCAGTGTTCAGCGGGGAGCCTACAATGAGCAGTTCTTC. It encodes CASSVQRGAYNEQFF. Complete variable domain (other parts from reference TRBV2 and TRBJ2-1): EPEVTQTPSHQVTQMGQEVILRCVPISNHLYFYWYRQILGQKVEFLVSFYNNEISEKSEIFDDQFSVERPDGSNFTLKIRSTKLEDSAMYFCASSVQRGAYNEQFFGPGTRLTVL.

This rearrangement joins TRBV11-2 to TRBJ1-2; D is perhaps TRBD1 (5 bases). This CDR3 has 15 amino acids. Trimming pared 1 base from V and 0 bases from J, leaving 9 bases between. The germline CDR1 and CDR2 sequences are SGHAT and FQNNGV. Written as DNA, the CDR3 is TGTGCCAGCAGCTTAGGTCGGGGCCCTAACTATGGCTACACCTTC. It codes for CASSLGRGPNYGYTF.

V and J are TRBV7-2 and TRBJ2-7, with D uncertain. V was trimmed by 4 bases and J by 2 bases, leaving 18 bases between them. From germline, CDR1 is SGHTA and CDR2 FQGNSA. CDR3 size: 16 residues. The CDR3 nucleotides are TGTGCCAGCAGCTACCCCCCCTGGCGGCTACCCTACGAGCAGTACTTC. It encodes CASSYPPWRLPYEQYF.

The V call is TRBV5-1, the J call TRBJ1-6; 7 positions agree with TRBD1. The CDR3 sequence is 13 residues long. The germline CDR1 and CDR2 sequences are SGHRS and YFSETQ. The ends lost 4 bases at V and 9 bases at J; junction bases unmatched: 4. CDR3 DNA sequence: TGCGCCAGCAGCGAGACAGGGACTTCACCCCTCCACTTT. This translates into CASSETGTSPLHF.

This clone was observed a single time. This chain joins TRBV28 and TRBJ2-1, with D unresolved. V was pared by 5 bases and J by 8 bases, with 10 bases between. Germline V gives CDR1 MDHEN, CDR2 SYDVKM. The CDR3 sequence is 12 residues long. The CDR3 reads CASSRALHEQFF. In nucleotides, the CDR3 is TGTGCCAGCAGTAGGGCTTTGCATGAGCAGTTCTTC. The full variable domain, with the rest looked up from reference TRBV28 and TRBJ2-1, is DVKVTQSSRYLVKRTGEKVFLECVQDMDHENMFWYRQDPGLGLRLIYFSYDVKMKEKGDIPEGYSVSREKKERFSLILESASTNQTSMYLCASSRALHEQFFGPGTRLTVL.

The chain employs TRBV7-9 and TRBJ2-1; possibly TRBD1 for D (5 bases). The V end was cut by 3 bases, the J end by 8 bases, with 14 bases between. Germline values: CDR1 SEHNR, CDR2 FQNEAQ (reference sequence). The CDR3 length is 14 residues. In DNA form, the CDR3 reads TGTGCCAGCAGCTTTCAGGGATACAGAGATGAGCAGTTCTTC. Translating gives CASSFQGYRDEQFF.

The chain is built from TRBV5-4 and TRBJ2-5; D call uncertain. From germline, CDR1 is SGHNT and CDR2 YYREEE (reference sequence). With 0 bases removed from V and 0 bases from J, the gap between germline ends came to 6 bases. The CDR3 has 14 residues. The CDR3 loop reads CASSLGKYQETQYF. The CDR3 nucleotides read TGTGCCAGCAGCTTGGGCAAGTACCAAGAGACCCAGTACTTC.

J is TRBJ2-3 and V is TRBV28; perhaps TRBD1 as D (6 bases). This CDR3 is 16 amino acids long. The V and J ends lost 6 bases and 4 bases respectively, with 20 bases between them. Germline V gene lookup returns CDR1 MDHEN and CDR2 SYDVKM. In nucleotides, the CDR3 is TGTGCCAGCAGCCGTCTAGGGGGACGGGGTCCAGATACGCAGTATTTT. This encodes CASSRLGGRGPDTQYF. The variable domain in full, completed from reference TRBV28 and TRBJ2-3, reads DVKVTQSSRYLVKRTGEKVFLECVQDMDHENMFWYRQDPGLGLRLIYFSYDVKMKEKGDIPEGYSVSREKKERFSLILESASTNQTSMYLCASSRLGGRGPDTQYFGPGTRLTVL.

CDR3 amino acids: CASSLMGGETYEQYF. As DNA, the CDR3 is TGCGCCAGCAGCTTGATGGGCGGGGAAACCTACGAGCAGTACTTC. The V and J genes are TRBV5-1 and TRBJ2-7; possible D gene TRBD2, 6 bases. Germline-derived CDR1 and CDR2 are SGHRS and YFSETQ. Trimming left V 1 base short and J 2 bases short, with 13 bases between. The CDR3 length is 15 residues.

The chain employs TRBV6-1 and TRBJ1-1; a weak D match, TRBD1 (5 bases). This CDR3 spans 15 amino acids. The V gene's germline CDR1 is MNHNS and CDR2 SASEGT. V was clipped by 1 base and J by 3 bases, with 12 bases between them. CDR3 sequence (DNA): TGTGCCAGCAGTGAAGGGGGGTTAGGGGACACTGAAGCTTTCTTT. This encodes CASSEGGLGDTEAFF.

The V and J genes are TRBV27 and TRBJ1-2; 9 positions match TRBD1. The germline CDR1 and CDR2 sequences are MNHEY and SMNVEV (reference sequence). This CDR3 contains 15 residues. Unmatched junction bases numbered 11, after V lost 7 bases and J lost 5 bases. DNA for the CDR3: TGTGCCAGCACCTCCCCGGGACAGGGAAGTTATGGCTACACCTTC. This translates into CASTSPGQGSYGYTF.

The chain uses TRBV10-3 and TRBJ1-3; D not certain. CDR1 ENHRY and CDR2 SYGVKD come from the germline V gene. The CDR3 covers 12 residues. The V and J ends lost 7 bases and 3 bases respectively, with 7 bases between them. The CDR3 loop is CAIKGGGNTIYF. The DNA for the CDR3 is TGTGCCATCAAGGGCGGTGGAAACACCATATATTTT.

Concerning this clone: Distinct nucleotide sequences in the sample also encode this CDR3. This chain uses TRBV9 with TRBJ1-2; 8 bases fit TRBD1. This CDR3 region has 14 residues. Germline V gene sequence: CDR1 SGDLS, CDR2 YYNGEE. V dropped 2 bases and J dropped 5; count of bases not matched to a gene: 5. CDR3 coding DNA: TGTGCCAGCAGCGTCACAGGGGGGGATTATGGCTACACCTTC. This codes for CASSVTGGDYGYTF.